Following are 15 T cell receptor beta chains from one sample sequenced in a study of shared clonotypes between healthy human individuals. Profiling relied on immunoSEQ multiplex PCR, and the TCRdb table lists in-frame clones only, not all of them. The data show 550,000 to 600,000 clones, around 81% seen once. Sequencing input: PBMCs. Receptor source: a woman aged 40 to 50 in good health. Some clones in this sample may be carry-over from other donors' samples.

The gene calls are TRBV7-9 and TRBJ2-1; D remains ambiguous. V was clipped by 5 bases and J by 7 bases, with 9 bases between them. Germline lookup yields CDR1 SEHNR and CDR2 FQNEAQ (reference sequence). The CDR3 extends over 12 amino acids. The CDR3 here is CASSPAHNEQFF. The CDR3 bases are TGTGCCAGCAGCCCCGCCCATAATGAGCAGTTCTTC.

About this clone: It may be a read error: a sequence one base away is much more abundant. The same CDR3 can be traced to other DNA sequences in this sample. CDR3 sequence (DNA): TGTGCCAGCTCACCGGACAGGAGCTATGGCTACACCTTC. It codes for CASSPDRSYGYTF. The V gene is TRBV18, the J gene TRBJ1-2, with 7 bases lining up with TRBD1. V lost 3 bases and J lost 4; bases outside the gene matches: 2. This CDR3 comprises 13 residues. Germline lookup yields CDR1 KGHSH and CDR2 LQKENI.

The genes are TRBV18 and TRBJ1-1; 11 bases are shared with TRBD1. There are 16 residues in the CDR3. V lost 4 bases, J lost 1 base, and 5 bases stayed unmatched. CDR1 is KGHSH, CDR2 LQKENI, per germline. Here the CDR3 DNA reads TGTGCCAGCTCACTGGGGACAGGGGGTTCGAACACTGAAGCTTTCTTT. Residues: CASSLGTGGSNTEAFF. The entire variable domain, with the rest obtained from reference TRBV18 and TRBJ1-1, is as follows: NAGVMQNPRHLVRRRGQEARLRCSPMKGHSHVYWYRQLPEEGLKFMVYLQKENIIDESGMPKERFSAEFPKEGPSILRIQQVVRGDSAAYFCASSLGTGGSNTEAFFGQGTRLTVV.

CDR3 residues: CASSLQDYEQYF. As DNA, the CDR3 is TGTGCCAGCAGTTTACAGGACTACGAGCAGTACTTC. This sequence joins TRBV28 and TRBJ2-7; no definite D call. Trimming took 2 bases from V and 3 from J, leaving 5 bases between them. This CDR3 comprises 12 residues. Germline-derived CDR1 and CDR2 are MDHEN and SYDVKM.

A few counts support this clone. This rearrangement joins TRBV19 to TRBJ2-7; D possibly corresponds to TRBD2 (5 bases). Germline CDR1 and CDR2: LNHDA and SQIVND (reference sequence). The CDR3 is 13 amino acids. V lost 3 bases and J 7 bases, leaving 13 bases between the germline ends. CDR3 DNA sequence: TGTGCCAGTAGTATTGGACCGTCGGGGGAGCAGTACTTC. Protein: CASSIGPSGEQYF.

This clone was detected only once. The likely explanation is a read error, given a far larger clone one base away. The chain couples TRBV13 to TRBJ2-1; 16 nucleotides line up with TRBD2. The CDR3 extends over 20 amino acids. Trimming removed 2 bases from V and 8 bases from J; junction bases left unmatched: 15. Germline-derived CDR1 and CDR2 are PRHDT and FYEKMQ (reference sequence). The CDR3 protein is CASSLLPGTSGGAGQDEQFF. Written as DNA, the CDR3 is TGTGCCAGCAGCTTACTTCCCGGGACTAGCGGGGGGGCCGGGCAGGATGAGCAGTTCTTC. Complete variable domain (other parts from reference TRBV13 and TRBJ2-1): AAGVIQSPRHLIKEKRETATLKCYPIPRHDTVYWYQQGPGQDPQFLISFYEKMQSDKGSIPDRFSAQQFSDYHSELNMSSLELGDSALYFCASSLLPGTSGGAGQDEQFFGPGTRLTVL.

Regarding this clone: Within the sample, other DNA sequences also encode this same CDR3. This chain joins TRBV28 and TRBJ2-1; TRBD2 matches at 7 bases. In germline, CDR1 is MDHEN, CDR2 SYDVKM. The CDR3 contains 16 residues. V was clipped by 0 bases and J by 0 bases; unmatched bases: 2. As DNA, the CDR3 is TGTGCCAGCAGTTTATGGCGGGGGAGCTCCTACAATGAGCAGTTCTTC. This gives the protein CASSLWRGSSYNEQFF.

A few counts support this clone. The junction departs from the called germline gene at one end, perhaps through a read error. The chain joins TRBV7-3 to TRBJ1-1; D possibly corresponds to TRBD1 (5 bases). The CDR3 length is 14 residues. CDR1 and CDR2 (germline): SGHTA, FQGTGA. In DNA, the CDR3 is TGTGCCAGCAGCTTAAACCCGACCGCGGGGGAAGATTTCTTT. Its protein is CASSLNPTAGEDFF.

This sequence joins TRBV19 and TRBJ1-5, with D unclear. CDR1 and CDR2 from the germline V gene are LNHDA and SQIVND (reference sequence). The length of the CDR3 is 15 residues. V was cut by 3 bases and J by 6 bases, with 15 bases left in between. CDR3 sequence (DNA): TGTGCCAGTAGTATCGACTCCCGGGAGGGTCAGCCCCAGCATTTT. Translation: CASSIDSREGQPQHF.

The V call is TRBV7-2, the J call TRBJ1-5; TRBD1 is a possible D gene (6 bases). This CDR3 comprises 15 residues. The germline gives CDR1 SGHTA, CDR2 FQGNSA. Trimming left V 2 bases short and J 4 bases short, with 12 bases between. CDR3 nucleotides: TGTGCCAGCAGCTTACGGGGGGGGCTAAATCAGCCCCAGCATTTT. This sequence encodes CASSLRGGLNQPQHF.

This clone appeared a few times. The chain recombines TRBV5-1 with TRBJ2-2, with D possibly TRBD1 on 6 matching bases. The CDR3 has 14 residues. The germline V gene has CDR1 SGHRS and CDR2 YFSETQ. V was trimmed by 4 bases and J by 0 bases, leaving 7 bases between them. The CDR3 DNA sequence: TGCGCCAGCAGCGGGACAACGAACACCGGGGAGCTGTTTTTT. Residues: CASSGTTNTGELFF.

The gene calls are TRBV28 and TRBJ1-5; D is ambiguous. The V end lost 6 bases, the J end lost 6 bases, and 12 bases lay between the germline ends. The CDR3 spans 13 residues. Per germline, CDR1 MDHEN and CDR2 SYDVKM. CDR3 bases: TGTGCCAGCAGCCCCGCTGGGCTTCAGCCCCAGCATTTT. Translation gives CASSPAGLQPQHF.

This chain connects TRBV7-3 to TRBJ2-1; 7 positions match TRBD1. Trimming removed 8 bases from V and 1 base from J; junction bases left unmatched: 8. Germline CDR1 SGHTA, CDR2 FQGTGA. The CDR3 length is 15 residues. CDR3 sequence: CASATRQGSYNEQFF. The CDR3 nucleotides are TGTGCCAGCGCAACCCGACAGGGTTCCTACAATGAGCAGTTCTTC.

Regarding this clone: Given a much more abundant clone one base away, this may be a read error. In this CDR3 the conserved last residue, phenylalanine or tryptophan, is missing, so a read error is likely. V is TRBV25-1 and J is TRBJ2-2, with D maybe TRBD1 (5 bases). Germline V CDR1 and CDR2: MGHDK, SYGVNS. The CDR3 has 16 residues. V lost 3 bases and J 6 bases, leaving 17 bases between the germline ends. The CDR3 loop is CASSDLSGHNAGELFS. For the CDR3, the DNA is TGTGCCAGCAGTGATTTATCAGGACATAACGCCGGGGAGCTGTTTTCT.

This chain connects TRBV19 to TRBJ1-3; D is unresolved. V was shortened by 9 bases and J by 0 bases, with 9 bases between the two germline ends. Germline loops: CDR1 LNHDA, CDR2 SQIVND (reference sequence). CDR3 length: 13 residues. The CDR3 DNA reads TGTGCCAGCCAGACCAGCTCTGGAAACACCATATATTTT. This sequence encodes CASQTSSGNTIYF.